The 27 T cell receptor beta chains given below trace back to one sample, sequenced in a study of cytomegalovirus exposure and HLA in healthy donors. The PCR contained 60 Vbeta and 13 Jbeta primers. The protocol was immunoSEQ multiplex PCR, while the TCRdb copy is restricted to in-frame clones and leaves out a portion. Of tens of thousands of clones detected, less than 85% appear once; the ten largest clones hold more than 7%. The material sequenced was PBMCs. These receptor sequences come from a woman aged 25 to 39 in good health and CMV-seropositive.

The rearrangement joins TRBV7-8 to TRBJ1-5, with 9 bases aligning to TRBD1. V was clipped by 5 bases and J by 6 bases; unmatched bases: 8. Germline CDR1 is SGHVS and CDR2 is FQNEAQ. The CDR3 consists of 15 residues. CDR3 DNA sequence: TGTGCCAGCAGCGGTCCGGGACAGGGCTCTCAGCCCCAGCATTTT. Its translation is CASSGPGQGSQPQHF.

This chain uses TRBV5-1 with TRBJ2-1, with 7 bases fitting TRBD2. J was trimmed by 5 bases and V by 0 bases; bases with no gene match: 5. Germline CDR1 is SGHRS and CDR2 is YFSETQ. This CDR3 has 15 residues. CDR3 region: CASSLGGTIDNEQFF. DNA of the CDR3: TGCGCCAGCAGCTTGGGTGGGACTATTGACAATGAGCAGTTCTTC.

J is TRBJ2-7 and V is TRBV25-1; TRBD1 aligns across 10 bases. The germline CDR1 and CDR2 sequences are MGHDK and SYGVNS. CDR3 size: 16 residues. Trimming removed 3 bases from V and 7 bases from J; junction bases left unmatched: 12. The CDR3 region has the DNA TGTGCCAGCAGTGATTACTCCGGGACAGGGGTGCGAGAGCAGTACTTC. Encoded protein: CASSDYSGTGVREQYF.

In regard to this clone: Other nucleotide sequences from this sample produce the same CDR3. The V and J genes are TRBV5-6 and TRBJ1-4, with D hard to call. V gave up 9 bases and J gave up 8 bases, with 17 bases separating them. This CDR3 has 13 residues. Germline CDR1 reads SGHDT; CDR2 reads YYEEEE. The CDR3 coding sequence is TGTGCCACCTCCGCCGCGGGGTACGAAAAACTGTTTTTT. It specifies CATSAAGYEKLFF.

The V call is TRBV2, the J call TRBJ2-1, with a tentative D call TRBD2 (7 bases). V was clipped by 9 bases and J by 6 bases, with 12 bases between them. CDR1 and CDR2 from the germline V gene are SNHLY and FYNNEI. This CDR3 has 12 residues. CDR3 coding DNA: TGTGCCAGGGGGGGGGCCCCCAATGAGCAGTTCTTC. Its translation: CARGGAPNEQFF.

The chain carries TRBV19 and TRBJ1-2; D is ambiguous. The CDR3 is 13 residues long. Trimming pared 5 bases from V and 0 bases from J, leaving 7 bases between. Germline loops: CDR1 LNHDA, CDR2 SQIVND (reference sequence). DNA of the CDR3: TGTGCCAGTAGTTATGACACTAACTATGGCTACACCTTC. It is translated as CASSYDTNYGYTF.

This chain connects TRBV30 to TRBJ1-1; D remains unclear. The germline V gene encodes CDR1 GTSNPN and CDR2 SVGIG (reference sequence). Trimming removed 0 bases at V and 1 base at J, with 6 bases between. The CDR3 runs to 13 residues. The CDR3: CAWSVHGNTEAFF. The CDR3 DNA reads TGTGCCTGGAGTGTACATGGGAACACTGAAGCTTTCTTT.

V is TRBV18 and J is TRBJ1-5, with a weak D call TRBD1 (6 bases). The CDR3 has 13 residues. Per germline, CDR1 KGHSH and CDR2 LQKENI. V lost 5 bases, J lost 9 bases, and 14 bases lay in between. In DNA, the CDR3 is TGTGCCAGCTCAACGGACAGTTCCTGGCCCCAGCATTTT. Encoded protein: CASSTDSSWPQHF.

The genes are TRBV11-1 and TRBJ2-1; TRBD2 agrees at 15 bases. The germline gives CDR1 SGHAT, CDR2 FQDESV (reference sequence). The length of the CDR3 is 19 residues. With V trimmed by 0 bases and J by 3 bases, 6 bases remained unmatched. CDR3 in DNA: TGTGCCAGCAGCTTAGCGGTCGGGACTAGCGGGAGGTTCTACAATGAGCAGTTCTTC. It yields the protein CASSLAVGTSGRFYNEQFF.

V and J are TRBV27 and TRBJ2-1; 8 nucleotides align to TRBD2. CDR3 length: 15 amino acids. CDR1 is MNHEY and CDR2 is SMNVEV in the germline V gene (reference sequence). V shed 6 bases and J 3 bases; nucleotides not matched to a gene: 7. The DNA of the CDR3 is TGTGCCAGCAGCCTGGTCGGGGGGGTCTACAATGAGCAGTTCTTC. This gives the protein CASSLVGGVYNEQFF.

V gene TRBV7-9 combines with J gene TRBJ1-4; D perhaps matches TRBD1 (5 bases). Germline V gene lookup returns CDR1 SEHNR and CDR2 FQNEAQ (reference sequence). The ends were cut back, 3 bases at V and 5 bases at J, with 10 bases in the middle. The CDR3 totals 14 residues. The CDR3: CASSFRQPNEKLFF. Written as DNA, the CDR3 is TGTGCCAGCAGCTTTAGACAGCCGAATGAAAAACTGTTTTTT. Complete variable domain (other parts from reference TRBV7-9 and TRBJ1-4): DTGVSQNPRHKITKRGQNVTFRCDPISEHNRLYWYRQTLGQGPEFLTYFQNEAQLEKSRLLSDRFSAERPKGSFSTLEIQRTEQGDSAMYLCASSFRQPNEKLFFGSGTQLSVL.

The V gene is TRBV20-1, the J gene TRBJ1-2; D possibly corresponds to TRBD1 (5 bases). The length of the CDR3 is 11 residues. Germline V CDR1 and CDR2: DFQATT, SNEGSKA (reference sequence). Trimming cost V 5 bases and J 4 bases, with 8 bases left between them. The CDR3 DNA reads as TGCAGTGCTGCAGACAGCTATGGCTACACCTTC. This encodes CSAADSYGYTF.

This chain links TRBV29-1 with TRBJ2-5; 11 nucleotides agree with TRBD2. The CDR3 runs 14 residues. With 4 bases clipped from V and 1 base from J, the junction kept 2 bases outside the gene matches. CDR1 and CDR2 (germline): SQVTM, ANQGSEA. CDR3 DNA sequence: TGCAGCGTTGGCCTAGCGGGGGGCCAAGAGACCCAGTACTTC. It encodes CSVGLAGGQETQYF.

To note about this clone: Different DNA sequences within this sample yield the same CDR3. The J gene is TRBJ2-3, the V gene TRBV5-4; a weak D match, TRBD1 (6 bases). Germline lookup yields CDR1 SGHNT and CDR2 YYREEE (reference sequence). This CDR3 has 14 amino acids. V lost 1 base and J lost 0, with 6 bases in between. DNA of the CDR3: TGTGCCAGCAGCTTGCAGGGGAGCACAGATACGCAGTATTTT. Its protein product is CASSLQGSTDTQYF. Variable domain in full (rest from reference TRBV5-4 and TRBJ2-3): ETGVTQSPTHLIKTRGQQVTLRCSSQSGHNTVSWYQQALGQGPQFIFQYYREEENGRGNFPPRFSGLQFPNYSSELNVNALELDDSALYLCASSLQGSTDTQYFGPGTRLTVL.

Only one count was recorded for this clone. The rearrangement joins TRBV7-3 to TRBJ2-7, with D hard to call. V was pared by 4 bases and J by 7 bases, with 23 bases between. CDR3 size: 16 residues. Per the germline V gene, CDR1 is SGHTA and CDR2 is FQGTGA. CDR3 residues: CASSSHYSRTTTEQYF. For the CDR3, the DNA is TGTGCCAGCAGCTCCCATTATTCACGTACCACTACGGAGCAGTACTTC.

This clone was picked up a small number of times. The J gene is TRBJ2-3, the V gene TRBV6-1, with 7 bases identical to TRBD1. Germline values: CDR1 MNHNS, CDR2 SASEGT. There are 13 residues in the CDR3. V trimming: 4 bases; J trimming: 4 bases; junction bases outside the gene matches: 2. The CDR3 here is CASSARGPDTQYF. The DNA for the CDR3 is TGTGCCAGCAGTGCTAGGGGGCCAGATACGCAGTATTTT.

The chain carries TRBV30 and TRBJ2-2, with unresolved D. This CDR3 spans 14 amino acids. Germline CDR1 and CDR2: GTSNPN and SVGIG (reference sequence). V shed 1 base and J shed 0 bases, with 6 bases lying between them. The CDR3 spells CAWSGSTNTGELFF. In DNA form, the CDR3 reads TGTGCCTGGAGTGGCTCTACGAACACCGGGGAGCTGTTTTTT.

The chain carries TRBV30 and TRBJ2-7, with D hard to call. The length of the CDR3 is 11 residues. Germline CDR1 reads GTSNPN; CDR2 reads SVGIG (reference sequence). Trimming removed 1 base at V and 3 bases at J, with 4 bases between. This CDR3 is CAWSANYEQYF. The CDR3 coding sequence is TGTGCCTGGAGTGCTAACTACGAGCAGTACTTC.

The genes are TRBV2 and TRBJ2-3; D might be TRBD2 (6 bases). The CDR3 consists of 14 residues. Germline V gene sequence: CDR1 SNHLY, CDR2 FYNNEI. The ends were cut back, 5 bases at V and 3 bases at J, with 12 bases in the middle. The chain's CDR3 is CASSSLEGTDTQYF. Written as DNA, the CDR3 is TGTGCCAGCAGTTCCTTGGAGGGGACAGATACGCAGTATTTT.

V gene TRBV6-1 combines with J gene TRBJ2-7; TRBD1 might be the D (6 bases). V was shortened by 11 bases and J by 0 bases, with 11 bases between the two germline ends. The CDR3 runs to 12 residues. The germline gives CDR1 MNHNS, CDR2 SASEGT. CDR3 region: CAARGGSYEQYF. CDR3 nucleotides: TGTGCCGCAAGAGGGGGCTCCTACGAGCAGTACTTC.

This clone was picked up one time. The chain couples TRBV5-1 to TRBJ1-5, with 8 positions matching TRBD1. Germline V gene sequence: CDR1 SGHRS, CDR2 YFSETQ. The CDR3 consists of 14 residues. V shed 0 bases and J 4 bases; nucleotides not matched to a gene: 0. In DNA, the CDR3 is TGCGCCAGCAGCTTGGGGACAGGGAATCAGCCCCAGCATTTT. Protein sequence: CASSLGTGNQPQHF. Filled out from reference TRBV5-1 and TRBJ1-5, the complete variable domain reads KAGVTQTPRYLIKTRGQQVTLSCSPISGHRSVSWYQQTPGQGLQFLFEYFSETQRNKGNFPGRFSGRQFSNSRSEMNVSTLELGDSALYLCASSLGTGNQPQHFGDGTRLSIL.

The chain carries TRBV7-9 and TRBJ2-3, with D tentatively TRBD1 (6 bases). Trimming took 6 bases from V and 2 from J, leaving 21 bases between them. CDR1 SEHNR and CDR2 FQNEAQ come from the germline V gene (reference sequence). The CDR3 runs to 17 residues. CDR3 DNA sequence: TGTGCCAGCAGAGAGGGGGTGGGAATCGGCTACACAGATACGCAGTATTTT. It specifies CASREGVGIGYTDTQYF.

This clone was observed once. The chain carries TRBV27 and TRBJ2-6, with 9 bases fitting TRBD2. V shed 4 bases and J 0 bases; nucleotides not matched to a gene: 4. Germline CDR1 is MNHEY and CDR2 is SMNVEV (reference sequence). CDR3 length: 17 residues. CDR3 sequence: CASSSRAGGSGANVLTF. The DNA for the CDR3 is TGTGCCAGCAGTTCTCGAGCGGGGGGCTCTGGGGCCAACGTCCTGACTTTC.

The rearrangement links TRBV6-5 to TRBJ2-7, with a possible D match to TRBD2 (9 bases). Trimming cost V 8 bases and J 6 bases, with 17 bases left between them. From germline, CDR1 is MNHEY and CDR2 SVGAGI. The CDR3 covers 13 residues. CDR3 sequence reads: CASWASGTGEQYF. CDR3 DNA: TGTGCCAGCTGGGCTAGCGGGACAGGCGAGCAGTACTTC.

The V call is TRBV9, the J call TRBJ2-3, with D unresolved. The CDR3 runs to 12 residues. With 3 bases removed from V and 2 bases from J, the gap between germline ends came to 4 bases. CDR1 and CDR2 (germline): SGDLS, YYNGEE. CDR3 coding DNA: TGTGCCAGCAGCGCACACACAGATACGCAGTATTTT. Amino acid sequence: CASSAHTDTQYF.

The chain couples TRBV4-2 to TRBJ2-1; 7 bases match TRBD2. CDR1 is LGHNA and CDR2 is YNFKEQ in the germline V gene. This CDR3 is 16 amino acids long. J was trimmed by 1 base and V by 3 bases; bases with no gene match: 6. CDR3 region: CASSHVTSASYNEQFF. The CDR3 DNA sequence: TGTGCCAGCAGCCATGTTACTAGCGCTTCCTACAATGAGCAGTTCTTC.

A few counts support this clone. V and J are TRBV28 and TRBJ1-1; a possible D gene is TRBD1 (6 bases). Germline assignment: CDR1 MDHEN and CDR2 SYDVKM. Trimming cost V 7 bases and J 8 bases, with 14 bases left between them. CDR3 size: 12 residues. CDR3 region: CASNAGVEEAFF. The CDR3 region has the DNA TGTGCCAGCAACGCAGGGGTAGAGGAAGCTTTCTTT.